This T cell receptor beta chain was recorded in a study of blood T cell repertoires in COVID-19. On the study more broadly: The origin of the acute and convalescent COVID-19 samples was the United States, Italy and Spain. The cDNA or gDNA used as material had been derived from T cells, B-cell-depleted T cells, or PBMCs.

The CDR3 spans 15 residues. CDR1 is GTSNPN, CDR2 SVGIG, per germline (reference sequence). V shed 6 bases and J 5 bases; nucleotides not matched to a gene: 7. Assay used: immunoSEQ multiplex PCR; TCRdb lists only in-frame clones, some missing. The sample contains about 87,000 clones, about 88% of which appear only once. This TCR was sampled from a woman aged 80 or over with active COVID-19. The chain couples TRBV30 to TRBJ1-6; 10 bases agree with TRBD1. Sequencing input: peripheral blood. The CDR3 DNA is TGTGCCTGCTGGGGACAGGGGATGAATAATTCACCCCTCCACTTT. It encodes CACWGQGMNNSPLHF.